The clone carrying this T cell receptor (beta chain) came up many times. Antigen unknown. The data are from a study of read filtering for tumor transcriptome and immune sequencing. Study overall: Fewer than 10 patients were R-ISS I, 16 were R-ISS II, six or seven were R-ISS III.

This library used roughly 400 ng RNA and molecular barcoded adaptors spanning alpha/delta and beta/gamma chains. TCRdb used MiXCR to reprocess the reads, holding one entry per CDR3 protein. The sample carries more than 100,000 distinct CDR3 sequences, less than 15% recorded once. The study's findings and limits: About 81.9% of IR-seq clonotypes had a single read, yet these held about 3.6% of reads. Even smaller IR-seq throughput identified most shared clonotypes. The sorted CD138-negative fraction was a mixed bone marrow immune population, not purified T cells.

The CDR3 sequence is 14 residues long. V lost 5 bases to trimming and J lost 3 bases; unmatched junction nucleotides: 6. V gene TRBV12-3 or TRBV12-4 combines with J gene TRBJ1-1; 7 bases agree with TRBD1. Sequenced: a population of CD138-negative cells sorted from bone marrow. The clonotype originates from a donor at least 40 years old with multiple myeloma. CDR3 DNA sequence: TGTGCCAGCAGTCGACAGGGAGGGGACACTGAAGCTTTCTTT. Residues: CASSRQGGDTEAFF.